This T cell receptor beta chain was sequenced in a study of CD8 T cells in ankylosing spondylitis. The CDR3 consists of 13 residues. V was shortened by 6 bases and J by 5 bases, with 16 bases between the two germline ends. Germline assignment: CDR1 SQVTM and CDR2 ANQGSEA. Making use of molecular barcodes, quantitative 5'-RACE generated TCR beta libraries. Via MiXCR, TCRdb re-called the 5' RACE reads, giving one row per CDR3 protein. Seen here are 800,000 to 900,000 distinct CDR3 sequences, over 9.5% observed once, and the top ten hold approximately 0.46%. As regards this clonotype: Its specificity is unknown.

The study, taken as a whole, reports: A TCR beta motif made of under 10 highly homologous variants seemed typical of ankylosing spondylitis blood. Reportedly, matched ankylosing spondylitis synovial fluid was significantly enriched for disease-linked clones. Some of the motif variants had earlier been found in reactive arthritis patients' fluid and blood. Clones that were linked to disease were CD8+ and were relatively rare in peripheral blood.

The V call is TRBV29-1, the J call TRBJ2-5; no definite D call. Sequences were obtained from blood, either unsorted or a sorted T cell fraction (not recorded which). This receptor was identified in a male donor with ankylosing spondylitis. CDR3 sequence (DNA): TGCAGCGTGGCCATGGTAGTGTTGGAGACCCAGTACTTC. This translates into CSVAMVVLETQYF.